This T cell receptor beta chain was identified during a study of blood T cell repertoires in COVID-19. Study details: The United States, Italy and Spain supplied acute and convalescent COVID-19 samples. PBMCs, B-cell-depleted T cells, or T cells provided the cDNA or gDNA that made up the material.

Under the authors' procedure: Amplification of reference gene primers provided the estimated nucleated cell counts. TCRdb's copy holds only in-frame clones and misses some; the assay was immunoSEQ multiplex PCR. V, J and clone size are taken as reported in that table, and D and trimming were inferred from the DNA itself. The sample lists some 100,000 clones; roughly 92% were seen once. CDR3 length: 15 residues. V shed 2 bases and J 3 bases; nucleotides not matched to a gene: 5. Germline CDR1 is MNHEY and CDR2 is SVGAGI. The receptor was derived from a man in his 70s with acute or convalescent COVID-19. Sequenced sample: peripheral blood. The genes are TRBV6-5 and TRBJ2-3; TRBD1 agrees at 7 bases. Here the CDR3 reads CASSYEGARTDTQYF. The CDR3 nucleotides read TGTGCCAGCAGTTACGAGGGGGCACGGACAGATACGCAGTATTTT.